The 20 T cell receptor beta chains presented below share a single source sample, sequenced in a study of blood T cell repertoires in COVID-19. Here immunoSEQ multiplex PCR was the method, and the copy in TCRdb shows in-frame clones only, minus some. Of 250,000 to 300,000 clones listed, 85% to 90% were seen once; the top ten hold approximately 1.8%. The sequenced material came from PBMCs or T cells enriched from blood (not recorded which). The receptors here all came from a woman in her sixties or seventies who had recovered from COVID-19.

The genes are TRBV9 and TRBJ2-5; no firm D call. The germline CDR1 and CDR2 sequences are SGDLS and YYNGEE. CDR3 length: 17 amino acids. V was trimmed by 0 bases and J by 1 base, leaving 16 bases between them. This CDR3 reads CASSVGRGSNIQETQYF. In DNA form, the CDR3 reads TGTGCCAGCAGCGTAGGCCGAGGTAGTAATATCCAAGAGACCCAGTACTTC.

CDR3: CASSLAGDRSQYF. The CDR3 DNA reads TGTGCCAGCAGTTTAGCAGGGGACAGGTCCCAGTACTTC. V is TRBV12-3 or TRBV12-4 and J is TRBJ2-5, with 8 nucleotides matching TRBD1. V was pared by 0 bases and J by 9 bases, with 3 bases of the junction left unmatched. CDR3 size: 13 residues.

J is TRBJ1-4 and V is TRBV9; D unresolved. This CDR3 comprises 13 residues. V was cut by 4 bases and J by 5 bases, with 9 bases left in between. The germline V gene encodes CDR1 SGDLS and CDR2 YYNGEE. For the CDR3, the DNA is TGTGCCAGCAGCATAGCCCTAAATGAAAAACTGTTTTTT. Encoded protein: CASSIALNEKLFF.

The V and J genes are TRBV12-3 or TRBV12-4 and TRBJ2-1, with D uncertain. Trimming took off 6 bases at V and 9 bases at J, with 9 bases between the two ends. This CDR3 contains 11 residues. The CDR3 nucleotides are TGTGCCAGCAGCTCCTTCAGTGAGCAGTTCTTC. This encodes CASSSFSEQFF.

This clone is a singleton in its sample. This chain uses TRBV19 with TRBJ1-1; TRBD1 aligns across 7 bases. The CDR3 is made up of 16 amino acids. V was pared by 3 bases and J by 3 bases, with 10 bases of the junction left unmatched. Germline V gene sequence: CDR1 LNHDA, CDR2 SQIVND (reference sequence). DNA of the CDR3: TGTGCCAGTAGTATTCCGGGACAGTTAGGTTACACTGAAGCTTTCTTT. Its translation is CASSIPGQLGYTEAFF.

The rearrangement links TRBV30 to TRBJ2-1; TRBD2 aligns across 15 bases. This CDR3 is 15 amino acids long. Germline CDR1 and CDR2: GTSNPN and SVGIG (reference sequence). V shed 4 bases and J 9 bases; nucleotides not matched to a gene: 7. The CDR3 bases are TGTGCCTGGACCACCGGACTAGCGGGAGGGACTGAGCAGTTCTTC. Translation: CAWTTGLAGGTEQFF. The full variable domain, rest sourced from reference TRBV30 and TRBJ2-1, is SQTIHQWPATLVQPVGSPLSLECTVEGTSNPNLYWYRQAAGRGLQLLFYSVGIGQISSEVPQNLSASRPQDRQFILSSKKLLLSDSGFYLCAWTTGLAGGTEQFFGPGTRLTVL.

The chain links TRBV28 to TRBJ2-1; 12 positions agree with TRBD1. The V segment lost 6 bases and the J segment 10 bases; nucleotides outside the gene matches: 7. CDR3 size: 14 residues. Per germline, CDR1 MDHEN and CDR2 SYDVKM. The CDR3 loop is CASSRPGTGGEQFF. Here the CDR3 DNA reads TGTGCCAGCAGCCGTCCCGGGACAGGGGGCGAGCAGTTCTTC.

The gene calls are TRBV14 and TRBJ1-1; TRBD1 aligns across 7 bases. The CDR3 consists of 13 residues. From germline, CDR1 is SGHDN and CDR2 FVKESK. Trimming at V came to 6 bases and at J to 6 bases, leaving 7 bases not matched to a gene. CDR3 sequence reads: CASSNRGAPEAFF. The DNA of the CDR3 is TGTGCCAGCAGTAACAGGGGCGCCCCTGAAGCTTTCTTT. The variable domain in full, with the rest retrieved from reference TRBV14 and TRBJ1-1, is EAGVTQFPSHSVIEKGQTVTLRCDPISGHDNLYWYRRVMGKEIKFLLHFVKESKQDESGMPNNRFLAERTGGTYSTLKVQPAELEDSGVYFCASSNRGAPEAFFGQGTRLTVV.

The chain couples TRBV10-1 to TRBJ1-1; D remains ambiguous. Deletions cut 1 base from V and 4 bases from J, with 10 bases between. The CDR3 sequence is 14 residues long. CDR1 and CDR2 from the germline V gene are WNHNN and SYGVQD (reference sequence). The CDR3 sequence is CASSEYQASTEAFF. CDR3 in DNA: TGCGCCAGCAGTGAGTATCAGGCGAGCACTGAAGCTTTCTTT.

Notes on this clone: One end of the junction varies from germline; a read error may be responsible. The chain carries TRBV2 and TRBJ2-7; D is unclear. Germline V lookup: CDR1 SNHLY, CDR2 FYNNEI. This CDR3 has 14 residues. CDR3 amino acids: CASSKTRVSHEQYF. The CDR3 DNA sequence: TGTGCCAGCAGTAAAACTCGCGTCTCCCACGAGCAGTACTTC.

The chain employs TRBV11-2 and TRBJ2-5, with D perhaps TRBD2 (7 bases). This CDR3 is 14 amino acids long. The V gene's germline CDR1 is SGHAT and CDR2 FQNNGV. V was pared by 0 bases and J by 6 bases, with 11 bases between. The CDR3 DNA reads as TGTGCCAGCAGCTTAGATAGGGGGGGAAAGACCCAGTACTTC. Amino acids: CASSLDRGGKTQYF.

The chain links TRBV28 to TRBJ2-2, with a tentative D call TRBD2 (6 bases). CDR1 MDHEN and CDR2 SYDVKM come from the germline V gene. V was trimmed by 6 bases and J by 0 bases, leaving 11 bases between them. The CDR3 loop spans 15 amino acids. In DNA, the CDR3 is TGTGCCAGCAGCCGGGGACTTTCGAACACCGGGGAGCTGTTTTTT. Translating it yields CASSRGLSNTGELFF.

The chain employs TRBV2 and TRBJ2-7, with TRBD1 matching 7 bases. J gave up 1 base and V 6 bases, and 12 bases lay outside the gene matches. CDR3 size: 16 residues. Germline V gene lookup returns CDR1 SNHLY and CDR2 FYNNEI. The CDR3 sequence is CASSRRSTGSSYEQYF. Written as DNA, the CDR3 is TGTGCCAGCAGCCGACGTTCGACAGGGTCTTCCTACGAGCAGTACTTC. The entire variable domain, with the rest obtained from reference TRBV2 and TRBJ2-7, is as follows: EPEVTQTPSHQVTQMGQEVILRCVPISNHLYFYWYRQILGQKVEFLVSFYNNEISEKSEIFDDQFSVERPDGSNFTLKIRSTKLEDSAMYFCASSRRSTGSSYEQYFGPGTRLTVT.

This clone was picked up one time. The chain couples TRBV12-3 or TRBV12-4 to TRBJ2-7; no clear D gene. The CDR3 has 12 amino acids. V lost 5 bases to trimming and J lost 1 base, with 6 bases between them. In nucleotides, the CDR3 is TGTGCCAGCAGTATATTATCCTACGAGCAGTACTTC. It specifies CASSILSYEQYF.

The chain combines TRBV2 with TRBJ1-4; D uncertain. V lost 7 bases to trimming and J lost 7 bases, with 13 bases between them. Germline CDR1 and CDR2: SNHLY and FYNNEI. There are 13 residues in the CDR3. The CDR3 nucleotides read TGTGCCAGCACCAGGCTGCCGAGTGAAAAACTGTTTTTT. Translated: CASTRLPSEKLFF.

The rearrangement uses TRBV11-3 and TRBJ2-3, with 7 bases aligning to TRBD2. This CDR3 has 14 residues. Germline-derived CDR1 and CDR2 are SGHNT and YENEEA. J gave up 4 bases and V 7 bases, and 8 bases lay outside the gene matches. The CDR3 here is CASTAGVSPDTQYF. The DNA of the CDR3 is TGTGCCAGCACTGCGGGAGTGAGCCCAGATACGCAGTATTTT. Drawing the rest from reference TRBV11-3 and TRBJ2-3, the complete variable domain is EAGVVQSPRYKIIEKKQPVAFWCNPISGHNTLYWYLQNLGQGPELLIRYENEEAVDDSQLPKDRFSAERLKGVDSTLKIQPAELGDSAVYLCASTAGVSPDTQYFGPGTRLTVL.

The DNA of the CDR3 is TGTGCCAGCAGTTTCCTCCCGCTTGGGGGCAGCGATCAGCCCCAGCATTTT. This sequence encodes CASSFLPLGGSDQPQHF. The chain couples TRBV5-5 to TRBJ1-5; perhaps TRBD1 as D (6 bases). Trimming removed 5 bases at V and 5 bases at J, with 23 bases between. Germline loops: CDR1 SGHKS, CDR2 YYEKEE (reference sequence). CDR3 length: 17 residues.

J is TRBJ1-2 and V is TRBV3-1 (or the pseudogene TRBV3-2); 12 bases line up with TRBD1. V dropped 4 bases and J dropped 8; count of bases not matched to a gene: 8. CDR3 length: 15 amino acids. Germline values: CDR1 LGHDT, CDR2 YNNKEL (reference sequence). The CDR3 DNA is TGTGCCAGCAGCCTCCCGGGACAGGGGGCTTACGGCTACACCTTC. Its translation is CASSLPGQGAYGYTF.

V and J are TRBV4-1 and TRBJ1-4; D is unclear. CDR1 and CDR2 from the germline V gene are MGHRA and YSYEKL. The CDR3 consists of 14 residues. The V end was cut by 4 bases, the J end by 7 bases, with 13 bases between. CDR3 region: CASSRGPDGEKLFF. The CDR3 nucleotides are TGCGCCAGCAGCCGAGGGCCCGACGGTGAAAAACTGTTTTTT.

V usage is TRBV25-1 and J usage is TRBJ1-2; maybe TRBD1 (5 bases). Trimming removed 7 bases from V and 2 bases from J, with 8 bases in between. The CDR3 runs 12 residues. Germline values: CDR1 MGHDK, CDR2 SYGVNS. The CDR3 nucleotides read TGTGCCAGCAAGGGGTTCAACTATGGCTACACCTTC. Translating gives CASKGFNYGYTF.